One and the same sample provided the 3 T cell receptor beta chains below, sequenced in a study of T cell responses to AZD1222 COVID-19 vaccine. Only in-frame clones appear in the TCRdb table, and some are missing; sequencing was by immunoSEQ multiplex PCR. Here the sample spans tens of thousands of clones, 80% being singletons. The sample was peripheral blood, taken 28 days after the second AZD1222 dose. All receptors derive from an adult who received the AZD1222 COVID-19 vaccine.

The chain is built from TRBV19 and TRBJ2-2; 9 bases are shared with TRBD2. The CDR3 covers 15 residues. Germline V gene data show CDR1 as LNHDA and CDR2 as SQIVND (reference sequence). V shed 5 bases and J 7 bases; nucleotides not matched to a gene: 8. The CDR3 reads CASSFLAGSGGELFF. In DNA form, the CDR3 reads TGTGCCAGTAGTTTTCTAGCGGGGTCGGGCGGGGAGCTGTTTTTT. Using reference TRBV19 and TRBJ2-2 for the parts outside the CDR3, the full variable domain is DGGITQSPKYLFRKEGQNVTLSCEQNLNHDAMYWYRQDPGQGLRLIYYSQIVNDFQKGDIAEGYSVSREKKESFPLTVTSAQKNPTAFYLCASSFLAGSGGELFFGEGSRLTVL.

The chain carries TRBV27 and TRBJ1-1; 10 nucleotides agree with TRBD1. The length of the CDR3 is 15 residues. Germline-derived CDR1 and CDR2 are MNHEY and SMNVEV (reference sequence). Trimming removed 5 bases from V and 4 bases from J; junction bases left unmatched: 7. CDR3 DNA sequence: TGTGCCAGCAGTCTCTCCGGGACAGGGGTCACTGAAGCTTTCTTT. It encodes CASSLSGTGVTEAFF.

The genes are TRBV10-3 and TRBJ1-2; D perhaps matches TRBD1 (5 bases). The CDR3 has 19 amino acids. Trimming removed 7 bases at V and 0 bases at J, with 27 bases between. In germline, CDR1 is ENHRY, CDR2 SYGVKD. CDR3 protein: CAITRSPATVQTTNYGYTF. CDR3 DNA: TGTGCCATCACCCGGTCCCCGGCGACAGTCCAAACCACTAACTATGGCTACACCTTC.